The 29 T cell receptor beta chains below were found in one sample sequenced in a study of CD8+CD57+ T cells in acquired aplastic anemia. Sequencing was done on patients that had shown CD8+CD57+ cell expansion by flow cytometry. Both TCR beta VDJ combination and CDR3 sequence profiling were carried out. Genomic DNA was the template for this profiling. TCRdb analysed the reads with MiXCR anew, one entry per CDR3 protein. The sample records 450,000 to 550,000 distinct CDR3 sequences, more than 25% being singletons. Sequencing was performed on sorted CD4+, CD8+, or CD8+CD57+ T cells (not recorded which) from PBMCs. The receptors were gathered from a human donor with aplastic anemia.

This clonotype has ten or more counts. The chain carries TRBV12-3 or TRBV12-4 and TRBJ1-2; perhaps TRBD1 as D (5 bases). Trimming took off 3 bases at V and 3 bases at J, with 11 bases between the two ends. CDR3 length: 14 residues. The CDR3, as DNA: TGTGCCAGCAGTTTTGGCAGGGAGGACTATGGCTACACCTTC. It is translated as CASSFGREDYGYTF.

This clonotype was seen repeatedly, ten times or more. The chain carries TRBV7-3 and TRBJ2-7, with D perhaps TRBD2 (6 bases). This CDR3 has 15 amino acids. Germline CDR1 SGHTA, CDR2 FQGTGA. The germline V and J ends were trimmed by 5 bases and 0 bases, with 14 bases remaining between them. CDR3 DNA: TGTGCCAGCAGCGACGGGACTTCAAACTCCTACGAGCAGTACTTC. This sequence encodes CASSDGTSNSYEQYF. Full variable domain (missing parts from reference TRBV7-3 and TRBJ2-7): GAGVSQTPSNKVTEKGKYVELRCDPISGHTALYWYRQSLGQGPEFLIYFQGTGAADDSGLPNDRFFAVRPEGSVSTLKIQRTERGDSAVYLCASSDGTSNSYEQYFGPGTRLTVT.

This chain links TRBV29-1 with TRBJ2-5, with D perhaps TRBD2 (5 bases). CDR3 size: 12 residues. CDR1 is SQVTM, CDR2 ANQGSEA, per germline. The V and J ends lost 5 bases and 1 base respectively, with 8 bases between them. The chain's CDR3 is CSVLRGQETQYF. The CDR3 region has the DNA TGCAGCGTTCTCCGGGGCCAAGAGACCCAGTACTTC.

To note about this clonotype: At one of its ends the junction is not consistent with the germline gene, which may arise from a read error. The chain has TRBV29-1 and TRBJ1-2, with 9 bases aligning to TRBD1. CDR3 length: 14 amino acids. Germline V gives CDR1 SQVTM, CDR2 ANQGSEA. CDR3 protein: CSQLKTGGHDGYIF. The CDR3 coding sequence is TGCAGCCAATTAAAGACAGGGGGTCACGATGGCTACATCTTC.

Notes on this clonotype: An end of the junction differs from the germline gene, which may be a read error. The chain uses TRBV25-1 and TRBJ2-7; TRBD2 agrees at 13 bases. Germline values: CDR1 MGHDK, CDR2 SYGVNS. This CDR3 is 17 amino acids long. In DNA, the CDR3 is TGTGCCACCAGTGACGCCGGGACTAGCGGGAAGGCCTACGAGCAGTACTTC. This translates into CATSDAGTSGKAYEQYF.

This clonotype was observed a handful of times. V gene TRBV3-1 combines with J gene TRBJ1-5; D is unclear. The V and J ends lost 0 bases and 9 bases respectively, with 9 bases between them. The CDR3 length is 13 residues. Germline V gene sequence: CDR1 LGHDT, CDR2 YNNKEL (reference sequence). CDR3 nucleotides: TGTGCCAGCAGCCAAGAATCCGCTAGGCCCCAGCATTTT. Translating it yields CASSQESARPQHF.

The V gene is TRBV7-2, the J gene TRBJ2-5; 9 bases match TRBD2. CDR1 and CDR2 (germline): SGHTA, FQGNSA. With 1 base clipped from V and 0 bases from J, the junction kept 3 bases outside the gene matches. This CDR3 spans 16 amino acids. The CDR3 DNA is TGTGCCAGCAGCTTAGTTAGCGGGAGACACCAAGAGACCCAGTACTTC. This encodes CASSLVSGRHQETQYF.

This clonotype has at least ten counts. One end of the junction is discordant with germline, which a read error may explain. The chain recombines TRBV10-3 with TRBJ2-3; tentative D call: TRBD2 (5 bases). The V gene's germline CDR1 is ENHRY and CDR2 SYGVKD. The CDR3 is 16 residues long. The CDR3 bases are TGTGCCATCAGTGATAGAGGTAGCGACCGCACTGATACGCAGTATTTT. Translation: CAISDRGSDRTDTQYF.

V gene TRBV20-1 combines with J gene TRBJ2-3; 8 bases are a match to TRBD1. Trimming cost V 7 bases and J 2 bases; bases outside gene matches: 5. The CDR3 is 13 residues long. Germline V lookup: CDR1 DFQATT, CDR2 SNEGSKA (reference sequence). The chain's CDR3 is CSVRQGPTDTQYF. CDR3 nucleotides: TGCAGTGTAAGACAGGGGCCCACAGATACGCAGTATTTT.

V and J are TRBV12-3 or TRBV12-4 and TRBJ2-1; 9 nucleotides line up with TRBD1. CDR3 length: 15 residues. After removal of 6 bases from V and 6 bases from J, the junction contained 9 bases not matched to a gene. CDR3 DNA: TGTGCCAGCAGCCCGCCCTCGGACAGGGGCAATGAGCAGTTCTTC. It yields the protein CASSPPSDRGNEQFF.

The sample holds many counts of this clonotype. The chain has TRBV19 and TRBJ2-2; tentatively, D is TRBD2 (6 bases). Germline lookup yields CDR1 LNHDA and CDR2 SQIVND (reference sequence). The CDR3 is 11 amino acids. V lost 7 bases and J lost 7, with 7 bases in between. DNA of the CDR3: TGTGCCAGTAAGGGACTCGGGGAGCTGTTTTTT. Translating it yields CASKGLGELFF.

The chain employs TRBV12-3 or TRBV12-4 and TRBJ1-3; perhaps TRBD1 as D (6 bases). V lost 4 bases and J 4 bases, leaving 8 bases between the germline ends. This CDR3 is 13 amino acids long. CDR3 sequence: CASSWGAGNTIYF. The CDR3 DNA is TGTGCCAGCAGTTGGGGGGCGGGAAACACCATATATTTT.

This clonotype has a count of ten or more. V usage is TRBV7-2 and J usage is TRBJ1-2, with a tentative D call TRBD1 (5 bases). Per the germline V gene, CDR1 is SGHTA and CDR2 is FQGNSA. The CDR3 runs to 15 residues. V gave up 4 bases and J gave up 4 bases, with 16 bases separating them. In DNA form, the CDR3 reads TGTGCCAGCAGCTCGGAAGGGACGGCTACCTATGGCTACACCTTC. It codes for CASSSEGTATYGYTF.

This clonotype was counted a few times. The CDR3 loop reads CSAGTGNDEQYF. The CDR3 DNA is TGCAGCGCGGGGACAGGTAATGACGAGCAGTACTTC. The rearrangement links TRBV29-1 to TRBJ2-7; 8 positions match TRBD1. CDR3 length: 12 amino acids. Losses at the gene ends were 7 bases for V and 5 bases for J; bases not matched to a gene: 7. Germline loops: CDR1 SQVTM, CDR2 ANQGSEA.

This clonotype was observed at least ten times. The chain employs TRBV7-2 and TRBJ1-3; no reliable D call. Germline V gene lookup returns CDR1 SGHTA and CDR2 FQGNSA. V lost 4 bases, J lost 0 bases, and 13 bases lay in between. The CDR3 totals 16 residues. The CDR3 loop reads CASSSGLRSSGNTIYF. CDR3 DNA sequence: TGTGCCAGCAGCTCCGGACTGAGAAGCTCTGGAAACACCATATATTTT.

This clonotype was seen only once. This chain joins TRBV10-2 and TRBJ1-6; possibly TRBD1 for D (6 bases). The CDR3 has 13 residues. Trimming removed 9 bases from V and 7 bases from J, with 13 bases in between. Germline-derived CDR1 and CDR2 are WSHSY and SAAADI. This CDR3 reads CASHRGGNSPLHF. CDR3 nucleotide sequence: TGCGCCAGTCATAGAGGGGGAAATTCACCCCTCCACTTT.

The chain couples TRBV25-1 to TRBJ2-7, with 9 nucleotides matching TRBD2. This CDR3 contains 15 residues. From germline, CDR1 is MGHDK and CDR2 SYGVNS. Losses at the gene ends were 7 bases for V and 3 bases for J; bases not matched to a gene: 10. CDR3 DNA sequence: TGTGCCAGCACCCCCACGGGACTAGCTTACTACGAGCAGTACTTC. Translation gives CASTPTGLAYYEQYF.

This clonotype has ten or more counts. The CDR3 coding sequence is TGCAGCGTTGAGTCTAGCGGGATCACCGGGGAGCTGTTTTTT. This codes for CSVESSGITGELFF. The genes are TRBV29-1 and TRBJ2-2, with 9 positions matching TRBD2. Germline assignment: CDR1 SQVTM and CDR2 ANQGSEA. The CDR3 is made up of 14 amino acids. V lost 3 bases and J lost 4; bases outside the gene matches: 3.

This clonotype was recorded once. A much larger clone differs by one base, so this may be a read error. The rearrangement links TRBV20-1 to TRBJ2-7; perhaps TRBD1 as D (6 bases). The CDR3 loop spans 14 amino acids. Germline V gives CDR1 DFQATT, CDR2 SNEGSKA (reference sequence). The CDR3 is CSARDGRPGAERYF. In nucleotides, the CDR3 is TGCAGTGCTAGAGATGGACGACCAGGGGCCGAGCGGTACTTC.

This clonotype came up a few times. The CDR3 region has the DNA TGTGCCTGGAGTGTAGACAGGGGCGGCAATCAGCCCCAGCATTTT. The encoded protein is CAWSVDRGGNQPQHF. J is TRBJ1-5 and V is TRBV30, with 8 positions matching TRBD1. The CDR3 is 15 amino acids. Germline V CDR1 and CDR2: GTSNPN, SVGIG (reference sequence). V lost 0 bases and J lost 2; bases outside the gene matches: 3.

This rearrangement joins TRBV4-3 to TRBJ1-6; 10 positions match TRBD1. V was pared by 3 bases and J by 9 bases, with 5 bases of the junction left unmatched. The CDR3 loop spans 15 amino acids. Germline values: CDR1 LGHNA, CDR2 YSLEER. The CDR3 protein is CASSQRTGGGSPLHF. DNA for the CDR3: TGCGCCAGCAGCCAGCGGACAGGGGGTGGTTCACCCCTCCACTTT.

Only a few counts were recorded for this clonotype. The V gene is TRBV6-5, the J gene TRBJ1-5, with D perhaps matching TRBD1 (5 bases). Per the germline V gene, CDR1 is MNHEY and CDR2 is SVGAGI. V lost 6 bases, J lost 11 bases, and 20 bases lay in between. This CDR3 has 14 amino acids. Here the CDR3 reads CASRYGGDEGSQHF. CDR3 nucleotide sequence: TGTGCCAGCAGATACGGGGGGGATGAAGGGTCCCAGCATTTT.

This clonotype was recorded at least ten times. The chain employs TRBV9 and TRBJ2-7, with TRBD1 matching over 7 bases. The CDR3 consists of 16 residues. Germline values: CDR1 SGDLS, CDR2 YYNGEE. Germline trimming cut 1 base from V and 6 bases from J; bases unmatched to any gene: 13. The CDR3 nucleotides read TGTGCCAGCAGCGTAACCTACAGGGGAACAATAGGCGAGCAGTACTTC. Amino acids: CASSVTYRGTIGEQYF. Together with reference TRBV9 and TRBJ2-7, the CDR3 gives the full variable domain: DSGVTQTPKHLITATGQRVTLRCSPRSGDLSVYWYQQSLDQGLQFLIQYYNGEERAKGNILERFSAQQFPDLHSELNLSSLELGDSALYFCASSVTYRGTIGEQYFGPGTRLTVT.

This clonotype was seen many times. The chain carries TRBV7-3 and TRBJ1-1; D uncertain. With 3 bases removed from V and 2 bases from J, the gap between germline ends came to 7 bases. CDR1 SGHTA and CDR2 FQGTGA come from the germline V gene. The CDR3 contains 13 residues. The CDR3 sequence: CASSFEGNTEAFF. CDR3 DNA: TGTGCCAGCAGCTTCGAGGGAAACACTGAAGCTTTCTTT.

Here the CDR3 reads CSGLAVGYEQYF. The CDR3 nucleotides read TGCAGCGGACTAGCGGTCGGCTACGAGCAGTACTTC. The chain employs TRBV29-1 and TRBJ2-7; 9 bases fit TRBD2. Germline CDR1 and CDR2: SQVTM and ANQGSEA. The length of the CDR3 is 12 residues. The V and J ends lost 7 bases and 3 bases, in that order; junction bases with no gene match: 4.

This clonotype was seen repeatedly, ten times or more. The J gene is TRBJ2-7, the V gene TRBV20-1, with 10 bases identical to TRBD2. Germline CDR1 reads DFQATT; CDR2 reads SNEGSKA (reference sequence). The CDR3 totals 15 residues. J gave up 3 bases and V 5 bases, and 10 bases lay outside the gene matches. CDR3 sequence reads: CSAHPQLAGSYEQYF. CDR3 DNA: TGCAGTGCTCACCCCCAACTAGCGGGAAGCTACGAGCAGTACTTC.

This clonotype was recorded at least ten times. The rearrangement links TRBV6-4 to TRBJ1-2; D gene unclear. Between the trimmed V and J ends, which lost 3 bases and 8 bases, there was a span of 13 bases. This CDR3 has 13 residues. Looked up from germline, CDR1 is MRHNA and CDR2 is SNTAGT. The CDR3 is CASSDDLTRGYTF. DNA for the CDR3: TGTGCCAGCAGTGATGACCTAACGAGGGGCTACACCTTC.

This clonotype was picked up many times. The chain carries TRBV11-1 and TRBJ1-2, with D unclear. The CDR3 runs to 18 residues. V lost 2 bases and J lost 4, with 23 bases in between. Germline CDR1 and CDR2: SGHAT and FQDESV (reference sequence). For the CDR3, the DNA is TGTGCCAGCAGCTTATTTCCGGGCGGGGAGGGCGGCACCTATGGCTACACCTTC. Its translation is CASSLFPGGEGGTYGYTF.

The CDR3 nucleotides are TGTGCCAGCAGCTTAGGGGGGGGCAGGGATGAAGATACGCAGTATTTT. As protein: CASSLGGGRDEDTQYF. V gene TRBV25-1 combines with J gene TRBJ2-3; D might be TRBD2 (7 bases). V lost 6 bases and J 5 bases, leaving 21 bases between the germline ends. The CDR3 extends over 16 amino acids. The V gene's germline CDR1 is MGHDK and CDR2 SYGVNS.